This entry features one T cell receptor beta chain sequence. What it binds is not known. 5'RACE template switching produced TCR cDNA carrying a universal primer site and UMIs. One entry per CDR3 protein results from TCRdb running MiXCR on the 5' RACE reads. In the table there are under 700,000 distinct CDR3 sequences, less than 20% of which are singletons. The source of the sample is a study of T cells after yellow fever vaccination. Study results and caveats: Primary-vaccination clones mostly resurfaced post-booster (96% CD4, under 90% CD8). Contamination by abundant bulk-population clonotypes could be present in FACS-sorted repertoires.

Germline-derived CDR1 and CDR2 are SGHTA and FQGNSA. CDR3 length: 12 amino acids. V shed 5 bases and J shed 9 bases, with 8 bases lying between them. The source of this sequence is a man between 18 and 35 years old who received the YFV17D yellow fever vaccine. The material was PBMCs, obtained 5 to 6 days after the first yellow fever vaccination. The chain carries TRBV7-2 and TRBJ1-6; D call uncertain. CDR3 bases: TGTGCCAGCAGCCTCCAGTCTTCACCCCTCCACTTT. Its translation: CASSLQSSPLHF.